These 2 T cell receptor beta chains came from one sample sequenced in a study of blood T cell repertoires in COVID-19. Sequencing used immunoSEQ multiplex PCR; TCRdb keeps in-frame clones, though not all of them. The data hold about 150,000 clones, with 84% observed a single time. The sequenced sample consisted of peripheral blood. The receptors originated from a human donor in a cohort sampled during active COVID-19.

This clone was recorded only once. V gene TRBV5-5 combines with J gene TRBJ1-3, with a tentative D call TRBD1 (6 bases). The CDR3 runs 14 residues. Trimming cost V 1 base and J 4 bases, with 9 bases left between them. Germline-derived CDR1 and CDR2 are SGHKS and YYEKEE (reference sequence). The CDR3 coding sequence is TGTGCCAGCAGCTTGAACAGGGTCGGAAACACCATATATTTT. Its translation is CASSLNRVGNTIYF.

CDR3 sequence reads: CSASRGGEQFF. The CDR3, as DNA: TGCAGTGCTTCCAGGGGCGGTGAGCAGTTCTTC. The chain combines TRBV20-1 with TRBJ2-1; D possibly corresponds to TRBD1 (6 bases). The CDR3 loop spans 11 amino acids. The germline V gene has CDR1 DFQATT and CDR2 SNEGSKA (reference sequence). Trimming pared 5 bases from V and 9 bases from J, leaving 11 bases between.